This T cell receptor beta chain was captured by sequencing in a study of T cell clonality in common variable immunodeficiency. Study observations and caveats: In common variable immunodeficiency, TCR beta chains reportedly carried fewer deletions and N-nucleotide insertions.

Only in-frame clones appear in the TCRdb table, and some are missing; sequencing was by immunoSEQ multiplex PCR. The sample contains roughly 32,000 clones, none occurring once; over 8% lies in the top ten. Germline CDR1 reads LNHDA; CDR2 reads SQIVND (reference sequence). V shed 2 bases and J shed 2 bases, with 10 bases lying between them. The CDR3 spans 15 residues. The sample holds many counts of this clone. Its antigen is still unknown. The read is 3 residues too short to cover the CDR3 end, so that end is filled in from the germline J gene. The chain carries TRBV19 and TRBJ1-5; D might be TRBD1 (5 bases). Material for sequencing was peripheral blood mononuclear cells. This receptor was identified in a person aged 18 to 69 in good health. The CDR3 protein is CASSINRGGNQPQHF. The CDR3 bases that were read are TGTGCCAGTAGTATAAACCGAGGGGGCAATCAGCCC.